This entry features one T cell receptor beta chain sequence. The entry originates in a study of blood T cell repertoires in COVID-19. About the research overall: The United States, Italy and Spain provided the acute and convalescent COVID-19 samples. PBMCs, B-cell-depleted T cells, or T cells were the source of the cDNA or gDNA that made up the material.

The germline V gene encodes CDR1 MNHEY and CDR2 SVGAGI. The CDR3 is made up of 16 amino acids. Trimming removed 4 bases at V and 0 bases at J, with 12 bases between. Per the original data handling: Amplifying reference gene primers gave estimates of nucleated cell counts. Produced via immunoSEQ multiplex PCR; TCRdb's table is partial and in-frame only. V and J calls and clone size follow that table, whereas D and trimming were derived from the DNA. The sample shows 100,000 to 150,000 clones, more than 70% of them seen only once. The source of this sequence is a man aged 55-75 years with acute or convalescent COVID-19. The chain couples TRBV6-5 to TRBJ2-2; a weak D match, TRBD1 (6 bases). The sample taken for sequencing was peripheral blood. CDR3 loop: CASSFTGPPNTGELFF. The DNA of the CDR3 is TGTGCCAGCAGTTTCACAGGGCCCCCGAACACCGGGGAGCTGTTTTTT.